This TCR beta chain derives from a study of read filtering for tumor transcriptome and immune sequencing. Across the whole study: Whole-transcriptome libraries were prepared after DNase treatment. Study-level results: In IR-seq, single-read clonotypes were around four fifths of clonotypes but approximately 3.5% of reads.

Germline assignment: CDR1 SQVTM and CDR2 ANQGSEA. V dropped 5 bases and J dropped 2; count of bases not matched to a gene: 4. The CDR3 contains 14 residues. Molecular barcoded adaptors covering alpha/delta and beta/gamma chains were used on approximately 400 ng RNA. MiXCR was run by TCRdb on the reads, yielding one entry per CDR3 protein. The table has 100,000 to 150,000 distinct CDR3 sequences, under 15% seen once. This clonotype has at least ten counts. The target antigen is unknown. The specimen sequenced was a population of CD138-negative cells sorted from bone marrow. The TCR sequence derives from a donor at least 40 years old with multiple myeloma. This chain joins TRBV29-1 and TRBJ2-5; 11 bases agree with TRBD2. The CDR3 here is CSVPRLAGQETQYF. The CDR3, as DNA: TGCAGCGTTCCCAGACTAGCGGGGCAAGAGACCCAGTACTTC.